One sample yielded the 11 T cell receptor beta chains listed below, sequenced in a study of Ad26.COV2.S vaccination and SARS-CoV-2 variants. Data came from immunoSEQ multiplex PCR; TCRdb stores just in-frame clones and leaves some out. The data hold roughly 680,000 clones, with 70% to 90% observed a single time. Treatment described: some 20 received Ad26.COV2.S at low or high dose, single or two shots; 5 received placebo; per-sample allocation not given. Sampling was performed 63 days after the first vaccine or placebo injection. Material: peripheral blood, obtained in a trial of Ad26.COV2.S vaccine versus placebo. Source of these receptors: a person aged 18-60 years who received the Ad26.COV2.S COVID-19 vaccine or a placebo.

The rearrangement uses TRBV7-2 and TRBJ2-3; 8 bases align to TRBD2. J was trimmed by 2 bases and V by 3 bases; bases with no gene match: 4. This CDR3 spans 15 amino acids. From germline, CDR1 is SGHTA and CDR2 FQGNSA. The CDR3 is CASSFTAGDTDTQYF. DNA for the CDR3: TGTGCCAGCAGCTTTACAGCGGGGGACACAGATACGCAGTATTTT. The whole variable domain, remainder taken from reference TRBV7-2 and TRBJ2-3, is GAGVSQSPSNKVTEKGKDVELRCDPISGHTALYWYRQSLGQGLEFLIYFQGNSAPDKSGLPSDRFSAERTGGSVSTLTIQRTQQEDSAVYLCASSFTAGDTDTQYFGPGTRLTVL.

The chain has TRBV12-3 or TRBV12-4 and TRBJ1-2, with 8 bases that match TRBD1. The CDR3 spans 13 residues. The trim removed 3 bases at V and 4 bases at J, leaving 1 base unmatched. Here the CDR3 reads CASSFDRGYGYTF. The CDR3 DNA sequence: TGTGCCAGCAGTTTCGACAGGGGCTATGGCTACACCTTC.

About this clone: Other DNA sequences in this sample translate to the same CDR3. The chain uses TRBV12-3 or TRBV12-4 and TRBJ1-1, with D possibly being TRBD1 (5 bases). Trimming stripped 6 bases from V and 1 base from J, with 9 bases between. The CDR3 sequence is 13 residues long. CDR3 sequence: CASRLQENTEAFF. The CDR3 DNA reads as TGTGCCAGCAGATTACAGGAGAACACTGAAGCTTTCTTT.

The rearrangement joins TRBV6-6 to TRBJ1-1; D perhaps matches TRBD1 (5 bases). The germline V gene encodes CDR1 MNHNY and CDR2 SVGAGI (reference sequence). The CDR3 consists of 15 residues. Trimming took off 0 bases at V and 1 base at J, with 9 bases between the two ends. CDR3: CASSYSHDRNTEAFF. In DNA form, the CDR3 reads TGTGCCAGCAGTTACTCCCACGACAGGAACACTGAAGCTTTCTTT.

J is TRBJ1-4 and V is TRBV18; D is uncertain. The germline V gene encodes CDR1 KGHSH and CDR2 LQKENI. V lost 0 bases to trimming and J lost 8 bases, with 7 bases between them. This CDR3 comprises 13 residues. The chain's CDR3 is CASSPPASEKLFF. DNA for the CDR3: TGTGCCAGCTCACCACCGGCGAGCGAAAAACTGTTTTTT.

The V and J genes are TRBV10-3 and TRBJ2-7; 12 nucleotides match TRBD2. Germline CDR1 is ENHRY and CDR2 is SYGVKD. This CDR3 has 15 amino acids. J gave up 4 bases and V 4 bases, and 5 bases lay outside the gene matches. CDR3 nucleotides: TGTGCCATCAGTGTACTAGCGGGGGGCCCTTACGAGCAGTACTTC. It translates to CAISVLAGGPYEQYF.

The chain joins TRBV7-3 to TRBJ2-3; D not certain. The CDR3 extends over 15 amino acids. CDR1 is SGHTA and CDR2 is FQGTGA in the germline V gene. Deletions cut 5 bases from V and 0 bases from J, with 12 bases between. CDR3 loop: CASSPHKASTDTQYF. In DNA, the CDR3 is TGTGCCAGCAGCCCCCACAAGGCTAGCACAGATACGCAGTATTTT.

This sequence joins TRBV30 and TRBJ2-1, with TRBD2 matching 14 bases. The junction had 9 bases not matched to a gene; V was cut back by 4 bases and J by 16 bases. CDR1 and CDR2 (germline): GTSNPN, SVGIG (reference sequence). CDR3 size: 13 residues. CDR3 in amino acids: CAWIGTSGRGPFF. The CDR3 nucleotides are TGTGCCTGGATCGGGACTAGCGGGAGAGGTCCATTCTTC.

The gene calls are TRBV6-5 and TRBJ1-2; TRBD1 is a possible D gene (5 bases). Trimming took 7 bases from V and 5 from J, leaving 17 bases between them. The CDR3 contains 14 residues. Germline V gene data show CDR1 as MNHEY and CDR2 as SVGAGI. The CDR3 bases are TGTGCCAGCATCAAATCCGGGACCTCGTATGGCTACACCTTC. Translation: CASIKSGTSYGYTF.

The V and J genes are TRBV7-6 and TRBJ1-2, with D maybe TRBD1 (5 bases). V was cut by 6 bases and J by 4 bases, with 18 bases left in between. Per the germline V gene, CDR1 is SGHVS and CDR2 is FNYEAQ. The length of the CDR3 is 15 residues. The CDR3 region is CASSPHESGIYGYTF. For the CDR3, the DNA is TGTGCCAGCAGTCCCCACGAGTCAGGGATCTATGGCTACACCTTC.

V usage is TRBV30 and J usage is TRBJ1-6, with a possible D match to TRBD1 (6 bases). This CDR3 contains 14 residues. Looked up from germline, CDR1 is GTSNPN and CDR2 is SVGIG (reference sequence). Trimming stripped 2 bases from V and 8 bases from J, with 13 bases between. The CDR3: CAWSPRDKHSPLHF. The DNA for the CDR3 is TGTGCCTGGAGTCCCCGGGACAAGCATTCACCCCTCCACTTT.